This T cell receptor (beta chain) emerged from a study of OX40 agonist ivuxolimab in advanced cancers. For the study at large: Partial responses, seen in three patients, involved one hepatocellular carcinoma and two cutaneous melanomas. Study-wide findings and caveats: Partly responding patients at 0.1-3.0 mg/kg showed some of the smallest clonal expansion. Among some nonresponders, normalized T-cell clonal expansion was also low.

Baseline was the first blood sampling point, followed by cycle 4 day 1 and cycle 7 day 1. On this clone: Its antigen is undetermined.

This table comes from immunoSEQ multiplex PCR, and its TCRdb copy is limited to in-frame clones, with some not included. The profile shows tens of thousands of clones, about 81% of them singletons. The starting material was CD4+ or CD8+ T cells sorted from blood, obtained in a trial of the OX40 agonist ivuxolimab. This TCR was sampled from an adult with an advanced solid tumor such as melanoma, head and neck, liver or kidney cancer.

In nucleotides, the CDR3 is TGTGCCAGCGGGGACAGGGGGCACCAAGAGACCCAGTACTTC. It encodes CASGDRGHQETQYF. V and J are TRBV2 and TRBJ2-5, with TRBD1 identical over 12 bases. The V gene end was trimmed by 8 bases and the J gene end by 0 bases; junction bases not matched to a gene: 1. CDR3 length equals 14 residues. The germline gives CDR1 SNHLY, CDR2 FYNNEI.